Following are 10 T cell receptor beta chains from one sample sequenced in a study of T-cell reconstitution after alpha-beta-depleted transplantation in children. Unique molecular identifiers were built into the TCRbeta library. Using its own MiXCR run on the PCR reads, TCRdb lists one record per CDR3 protein. The data hold roughly 570,000 distinct CDR3 sequences, with 25% to 30% observed a single time. Material: PBMCs, obtained before TCRalphabeta/CD19-depleted stem cell transplant. The receptor set was obtained from a boy under two years old with Wiskott-Aldrich syndrome, due to receive a stem cell transplant.

The CDR3 DNA follows: TGTGCCAGCAGGGAGAGAGGACAGGGGAAAGATACGCAGTATTTT. Amino acids: CASRERGQGKDTQYF. The chain links TRBV27 to TRBJ2-3; the match to TRBD1 covers 9 bases. The CDR3 contains 15 residues. Germline loops: CDR1 MNHEY, CDR2 SMNVEV (reference sequence). Trimming removed 6 bases from V and 5 bases from J; junction bases left unmatched: 9.

The V call is TRBV5-1, the J call TRBJ2-7, with 10 bases fitting TRBD1. Germline V gives CDR1 SGHRS, CDR2 YFSETQ. Trimming removed 1 base from V and 7 bases from J; junction bases left unmatched: 17. CDR3 length: 18 amino acids. The CDR3 sequence is CASSLTAVRTGGVREQYF. CDR3 in DNA: TGCGCCAGCAGCTTGACGGCGGTCCGGACAGGGGGAGTGCGGGAGCAGTACTTC.

Turning to this clonotype: The conserved phenylalanine or tryptophan normally closing the CDR3 is absent here, so this likely arose from a read error. The CDR3 DNA sequence: TGTGCCACCAGTGATTCGTGGAGCTCCTACAATGAGCAGTTCATC. Amino acids: CATSDSWSSYNEQFI. V gene TRBV24-1 combines with J gene TRBJ2-1; D is ambiguous. Germline CDR1 is KGHDR and CDR2 is SFDVKD. This CDR3 comprises 15 residues. Trimming cost V 2 bases and J 0 bases, with 7 bases left between them.

The sample holds many counts of this clonotype. The chain combines TRBV28 with TRBJ2-2; D remains ambiguous. The ends were cut back, 6 bases at V and 5 bases at J, with 10 bases in the middle. The CDR3 contains 13 residues. Germline V CDR1 and CDR2: MDHEN, SYDVKM. The CDR3 loop reads CASSRGGTGELFF. CDR3 nucleotides: TGTGCCAGCAGCCGAGGCGGAACCGGGGAGCTGTTTTTT.

This clonotype was counted a few times. This chain links TRBV27 with TRBJ2-3; the match to TRBD1 covers 11 bases. This CDR3 has 14 amino acids. V was clipped by 8 bases and J by 4 bases; unmatched bases: 5. Germline V gene data show CDR1 as MNHEY and CDR2 as SMNVEV (reference sequence). CDR3 sequence reads: CASYRDRGSDTQYF. In nucleotides, the CDR3 is TGTGCCAGCTACCGGGACAGGGGGTCAGATACGCAGTATTTT.

This clonotype has just a few counts. The chain couples TRBV12-3 or TRBV12-4 to TRBJ2-7; TRBD1 is a possible D gene (6 bases). Trimming removed 3 bases at V and 0 bases at J, with 12 bases between. This CDR3 has 15 amino acids. The CDR3 loop reads CASSFGQRYSYEQYF. In nucleotides, the CDR3 is TGTGCCAGCAGTTTTGGACAGCGTTACTCCTACGAGCAGTACTTC.

The chain combines TRBV10-3 with TRBJ2-1; 14 bases line up with TRBD2. This CDR3 spans 18 amino acids. V dropped 6 bases and J dropped 0; count of bases not matched to a gene: 7. Germline CDR1 and CDR2: ENHRY and SYGVKD. In nucleotides, the CDR3 is TGTGCCATCAGCGCGACTAGCGGGAGGGCCCCCTCCTACAATGAGCAGTTCTTC. Protein: CAISATSGRAPSYNEQFF.

This clonotype has only one observation. The chain links TRBV30 to TRBJ1-1; possibly TRBD1 for D (5 bases). Looked up from germline, CDR1 is GTSNPN and CDR2 is SVGIG (reference sequence). The CDR3 is 13 amino acids. The germline V and J ends were trimmed by 0 bases and 6 bases, with 11 bases remaining between them. This CDR3 is CAWSVGVGPEAFF. The CDR3 DNA sequence: TGTGCCTGGAGTGTAGGGGTGGGGCCTGAAGCTTTCTTT.

This clonotype was detected a few times. The rearrangement uses TRBV6-2 or TRBV6-3 and TRBJ1-5; no reliable D call. CDR1 is MNHEY and CDR2 is SVGEGT in the germline V gene. The CDR3 covers 14 residues. V was shortened by 7 bases and J by 0 bases, with 10 bases between the two germline ends. The CDR3 spells CASNRFYSNQPQHF. The CDR3 region has the DNA TGTGCCAGCAATCGGTTTTATAGCAATCAGCCCCAGCATTTT.

V usage is TRBV5-1 and J usage is TRBJ2-1, with TRBD2 matching 9 bases. The CDR3 sequence is 13 residues long. Germline values: CDR1 SGHRS, CDR2 YFSETQ. Trimming took 0 bases from V and 15 from J; bases not matched to a gene: 7. The CDR3 loop is CASSLDAGGPGFF. CDR3 coding DNA: TGCGCCAGCAGCTTGGATGCGGGAGGGCCAGGGTTCTTC.